Reported below is one T cell receptor (beta chain). These data belong to a study of blood T cell repertoires in COVID-19. Original methodology: Amplification from reference gene primers served as the basis for estimated nucleated cell counts. The repertoire was sequenced with immunoSEQ multiplex PCR; TCRdb's copy has only in-frame clones and lacks some. V and J calls and clone size are given by that table; D and trimming were obtained from the DNA. The sample carries around 250,000 clones, less than 90% recorded once. There are 15 residues in the CDR3. Germline lookup yields CDR1 SGHNT and CDR2 YYREEE (reference sequence). Losses at the gene ends were 0 bases for V and 2 bases for J; bases not matched to a gene: 5.

The chain couples TRBV5-4 to TRBJ2-7, with 7 bases lining up with TRBD1. The clonotype was recovered from a woman in her thirties or forties who had recovered from COVID-19. The material sequenced was peripheral blood. The chain's CDR3 is CASSLGTGVPYEQYF. DNA of the CDR3: TGTGCCAGCAGCTTGGGCACAGGGGTACCCTACGAGCAGTACTTC.